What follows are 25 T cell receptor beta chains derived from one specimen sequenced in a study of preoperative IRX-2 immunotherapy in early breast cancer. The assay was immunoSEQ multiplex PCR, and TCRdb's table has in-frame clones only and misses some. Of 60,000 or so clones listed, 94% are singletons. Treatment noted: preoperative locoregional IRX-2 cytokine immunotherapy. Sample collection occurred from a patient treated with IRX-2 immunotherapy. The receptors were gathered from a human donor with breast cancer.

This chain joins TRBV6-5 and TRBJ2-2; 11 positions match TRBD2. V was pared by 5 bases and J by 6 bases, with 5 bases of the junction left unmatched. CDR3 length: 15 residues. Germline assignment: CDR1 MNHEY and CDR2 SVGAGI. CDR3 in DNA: TGTGCCAGCAGTCAACTAGCGGGAGACTCCGGGGAGCTGTTTTTT. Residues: CASSQLAGDSGELFF.

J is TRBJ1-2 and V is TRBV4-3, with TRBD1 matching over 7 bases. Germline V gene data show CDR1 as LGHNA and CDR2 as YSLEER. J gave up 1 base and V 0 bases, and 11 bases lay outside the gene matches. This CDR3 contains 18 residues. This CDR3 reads CASSQDPLPGQSNYGYTF. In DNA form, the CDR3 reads TGCGCCAGCAGCCAAGATCCCCTCCCGGGACAGAGTAACTATGGCTACACCTTC.

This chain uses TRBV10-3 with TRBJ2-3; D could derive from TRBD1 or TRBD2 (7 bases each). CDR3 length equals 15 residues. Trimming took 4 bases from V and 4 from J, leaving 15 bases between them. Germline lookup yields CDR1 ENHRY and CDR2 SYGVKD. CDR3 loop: CAISAETGRADTQYF. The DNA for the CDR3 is TGTGCCATCAGTGCAGAGACAGGGAGGGCAGATACGCAGTATTTT.

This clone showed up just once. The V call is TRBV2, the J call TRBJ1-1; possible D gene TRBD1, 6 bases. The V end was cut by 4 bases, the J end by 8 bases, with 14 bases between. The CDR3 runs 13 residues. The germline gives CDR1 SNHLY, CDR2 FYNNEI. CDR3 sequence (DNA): TGTGCCAGCAGTGTTTCGCACAGGGTAGAAGCTTTCTTT. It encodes CASSVSHRVEAFF.

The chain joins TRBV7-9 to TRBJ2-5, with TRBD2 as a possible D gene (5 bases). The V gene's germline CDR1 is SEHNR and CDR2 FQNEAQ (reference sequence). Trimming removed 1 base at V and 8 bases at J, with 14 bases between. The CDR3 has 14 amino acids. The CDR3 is CASSLDLSGYTQYF. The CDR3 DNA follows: TGTGCCAGCAGCTTAGATCTGAGCGGATACACCCAGTACTTC.

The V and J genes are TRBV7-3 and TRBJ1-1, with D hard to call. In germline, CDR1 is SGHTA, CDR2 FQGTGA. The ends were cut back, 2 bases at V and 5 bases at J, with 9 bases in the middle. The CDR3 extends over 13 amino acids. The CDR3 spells CASSLASGTEAFF. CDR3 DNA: TGTGCCAGCAGCTTAGCCAGTGGTACTGAAGCTTTCTTT.

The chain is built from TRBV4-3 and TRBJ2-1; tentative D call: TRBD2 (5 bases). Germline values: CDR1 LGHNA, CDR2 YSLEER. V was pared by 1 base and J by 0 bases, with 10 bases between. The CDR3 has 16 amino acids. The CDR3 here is CASSQGRGRSYNEQFF. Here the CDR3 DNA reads TGCGCCAGCAGCCAAGGACGCGGGCGCTCCTACAATGAGCAGTTCTTC.

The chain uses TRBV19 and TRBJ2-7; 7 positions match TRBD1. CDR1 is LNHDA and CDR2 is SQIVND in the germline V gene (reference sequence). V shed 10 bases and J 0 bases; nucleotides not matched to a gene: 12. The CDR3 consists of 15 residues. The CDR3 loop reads CATAGTASSSYEQYF. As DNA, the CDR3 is TGTGCCACCGCTGGGACAGCCTCGAGCTCCTACGAGCAGTACTTC.

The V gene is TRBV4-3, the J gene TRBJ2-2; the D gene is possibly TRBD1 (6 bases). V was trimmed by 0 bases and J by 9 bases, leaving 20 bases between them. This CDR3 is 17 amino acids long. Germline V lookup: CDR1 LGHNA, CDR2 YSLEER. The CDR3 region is CASSQDGGGLLDRELFF. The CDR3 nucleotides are TGCGCCAGCAGCCAAGATGGGGGCGGACTTCTGGACAGGGAGCTGTTTTTT.

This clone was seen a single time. CDR3 protein: CASSSRTENYGYTF. The CDR3, as DNA: TGTGCCAGCAGTTCTCGGACAGAAAACTATGGCTACACCTTC. The J gene is TRBJ1-2, the V gene TRBV6-5, with D tentatively TRBD1 (6 bases). V was cut by 4 bases and J by 2 bases, with 11 bases left in between. Germline V gene data show CDR1 as MNHEY and CDR2 as SVGAGI. There are 14 residues in the CDR3.

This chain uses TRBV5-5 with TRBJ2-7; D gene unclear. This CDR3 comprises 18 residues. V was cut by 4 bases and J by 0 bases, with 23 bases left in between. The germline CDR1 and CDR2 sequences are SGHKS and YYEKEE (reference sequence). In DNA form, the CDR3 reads TGTGCCAGCAGCCCGAGTGTAGGTGGCAGTTTGGGCTCCTACGAGCAGTACTTC. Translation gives CASSPSVGGSLGSYEQYF.

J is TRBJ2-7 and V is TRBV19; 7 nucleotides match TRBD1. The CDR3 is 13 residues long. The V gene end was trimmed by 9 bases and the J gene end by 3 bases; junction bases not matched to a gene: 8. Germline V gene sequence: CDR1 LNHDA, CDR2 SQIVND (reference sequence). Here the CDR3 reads CASRRQGSYEQYF. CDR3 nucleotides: TGTGCCAGCCGACGACAGGGAAGCTACGAGCAGTACTTC.

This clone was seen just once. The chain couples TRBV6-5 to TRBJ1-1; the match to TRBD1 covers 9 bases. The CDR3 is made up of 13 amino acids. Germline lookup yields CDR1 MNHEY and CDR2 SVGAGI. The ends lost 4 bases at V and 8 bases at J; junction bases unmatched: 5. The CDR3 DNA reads TGTGCCAGCAGTTCGCCCGGGACAGGGGAAGCTTTCTTT. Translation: CASSSPGTGEAFF.

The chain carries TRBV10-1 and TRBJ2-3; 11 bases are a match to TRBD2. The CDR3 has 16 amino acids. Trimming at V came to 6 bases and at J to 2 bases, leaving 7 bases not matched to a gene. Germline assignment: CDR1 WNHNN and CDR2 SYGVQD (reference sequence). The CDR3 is CASRTSGGPSTDTQYF. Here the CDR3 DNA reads TGCGCCAGCAGAACTAGCGGGGGCCCTTCCACAGATACGCAGTATTTT.

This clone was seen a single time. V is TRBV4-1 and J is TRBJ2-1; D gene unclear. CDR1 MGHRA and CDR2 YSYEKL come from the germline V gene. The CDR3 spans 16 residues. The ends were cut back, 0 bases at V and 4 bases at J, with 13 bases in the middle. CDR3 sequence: CASSQEGLNLYNEQFF. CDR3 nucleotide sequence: TGCGCCAGCAGCCAAGAAGGTTTAAACCTATACAATGAGCAGTTCTTC.

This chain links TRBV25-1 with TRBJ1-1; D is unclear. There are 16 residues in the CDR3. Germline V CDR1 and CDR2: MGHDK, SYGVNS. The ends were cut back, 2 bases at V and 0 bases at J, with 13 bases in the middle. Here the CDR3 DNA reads TGTGCCAGCAGTGAAGGTCTGGGATGGATGAACACTGAAGCTTTCTTT. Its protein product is CASSEGLGWMNTEAFF.

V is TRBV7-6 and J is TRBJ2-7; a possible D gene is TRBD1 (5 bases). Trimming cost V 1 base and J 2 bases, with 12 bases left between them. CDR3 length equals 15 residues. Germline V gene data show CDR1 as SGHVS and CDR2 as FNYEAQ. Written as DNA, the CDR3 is TGTGCCAGCAGCTTAGGTTCCGGACACACCTACGAGCAGTACTTC. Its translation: CASSLGSGHTYEQYF.

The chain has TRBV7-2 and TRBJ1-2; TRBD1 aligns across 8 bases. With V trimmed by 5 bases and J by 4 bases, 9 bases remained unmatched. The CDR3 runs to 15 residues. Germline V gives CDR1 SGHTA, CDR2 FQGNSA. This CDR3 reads CASSINGQGGYGYTF. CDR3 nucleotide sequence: TGTGCCAGCAGCATAAATGGACAGGGTGGCTATGGCTACACCTTC.

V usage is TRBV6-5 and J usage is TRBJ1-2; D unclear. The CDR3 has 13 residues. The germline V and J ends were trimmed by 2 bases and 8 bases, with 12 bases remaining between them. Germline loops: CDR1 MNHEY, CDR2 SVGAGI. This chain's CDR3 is CASSYGGEPGYTF. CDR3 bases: TGTGCCAGCAGTTACGGTGGTGAACCAGGCTACACCTTC.

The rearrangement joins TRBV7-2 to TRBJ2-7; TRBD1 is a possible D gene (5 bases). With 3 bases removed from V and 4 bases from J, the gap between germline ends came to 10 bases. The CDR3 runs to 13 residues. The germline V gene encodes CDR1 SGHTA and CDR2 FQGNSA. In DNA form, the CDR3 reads TGTGCCAGCAGCTTGGGGCGGCATTACGAGCAGTACTTC. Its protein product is CASSLGRHYEQYF.

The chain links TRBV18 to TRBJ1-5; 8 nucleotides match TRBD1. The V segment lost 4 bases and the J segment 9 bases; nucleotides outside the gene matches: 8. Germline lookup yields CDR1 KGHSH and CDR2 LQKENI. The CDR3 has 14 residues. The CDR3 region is CASSRGQAVSPQHF. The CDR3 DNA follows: TGTGCCAGCTCACGGGGACAGGCCGTTTCGCCCCAGCATTTT.

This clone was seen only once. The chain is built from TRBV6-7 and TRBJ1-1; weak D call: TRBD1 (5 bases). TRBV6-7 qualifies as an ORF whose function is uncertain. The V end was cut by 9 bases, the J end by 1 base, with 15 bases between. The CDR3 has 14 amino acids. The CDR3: CASTWNRRNTEAFF. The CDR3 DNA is TGTGCCAGTACATGGAACAGGAGGAACACTGAAGCTTTCTTT.

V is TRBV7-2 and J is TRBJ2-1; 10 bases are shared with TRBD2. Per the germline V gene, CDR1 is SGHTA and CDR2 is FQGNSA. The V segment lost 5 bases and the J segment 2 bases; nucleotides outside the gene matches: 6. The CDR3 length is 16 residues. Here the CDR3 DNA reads TGTGCCAGCAGCCCATATAGCGGGAGGCCCTACAATGAGCAGTTCTTC. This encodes CASSPYSGRPYNEQFF. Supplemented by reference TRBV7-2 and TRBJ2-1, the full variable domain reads GAGVSQSPSNKVTEKGKDVELRCDPISGHTALYWYRQSLGQGLEFLIYFQGNSAPDKSGLPSDRFSAERTGGSVSTLTIQRTQQEDSAVYLCASSPYSGRPYNEQFFGPGTRLTVL.

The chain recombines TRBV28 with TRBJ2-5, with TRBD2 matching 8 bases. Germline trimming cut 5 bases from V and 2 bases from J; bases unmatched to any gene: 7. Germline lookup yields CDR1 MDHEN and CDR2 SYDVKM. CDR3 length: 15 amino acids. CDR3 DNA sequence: TGTGCCAGCAGTCTGAGCGGGAGCAGGCAAGAGACCCAGTACTTC. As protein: CASSLSGSRQETQYF.

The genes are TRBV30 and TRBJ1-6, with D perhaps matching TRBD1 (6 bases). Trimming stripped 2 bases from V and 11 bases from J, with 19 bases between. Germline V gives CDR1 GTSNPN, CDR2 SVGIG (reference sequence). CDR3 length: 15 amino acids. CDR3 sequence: CAWSSHSGAYPPLHF. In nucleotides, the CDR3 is TGTGCCTGGAGTTCTCATTCGGGGGCTTATCCACCCCTCCACTTT.